This entry lists 9 T cell receptor beta chains sequenced from one sample in a study of T-cell reconstitution after alpha-beta-depleted transplantation in children. General study points: T-cell counts and diversity were attributed mostly to newly produced T cells one year after transplant.

Their antigens are not known. The library targeted TCRbeta and was prepared with unique molecular identifiers. TCRdb redid the calling of the PCR reads with MiXCR, one entry per CDR3 protein. The sample lists about 300,000 distinct CDR3 sequences, just over 7.5% occurring once. The specimen comprised peripheral blood, sampled 360 days after TCRalphabeta/CD19-depleted stem cell transplant. The source is a female patient aged 2-15 years who had a stem cell transplant for Fanconi anemia, so the T cells may come from the graft donor.

V is TRBV21-1 and J is TRBJ2-7; the table gives TRBD1 as D, unverified against the DNA. TRBV21-1 counts as a pseudogene. The CDR3 length is 15 residues. DNA of the CDR3: TGTGCCAGCAGCAACGACTGGGGGGTCTCCTACGAGCAGTACTTC. This translates into CASSNDWGVSYEQYF.

This clonotype was counted only a few times. V usage is TRBV20-1 and J usage is TRBJ2-7; D uncertain. CDR1 and CDR2 from the germline V gene are DFQATT and SNEGSKA (reference sequence). V lost 4 bases and J 5 bases, leaving 15 bases between the germline ends. CDR3 size: 13 residues. This CDR3 reads CSATRAPPHEQYV. The CDR3 DNA follows: TGCAGTGCTACCCGCGCCCCACCGCACGAGCAGTACGTC.

This clonotype was observed many times. This chain uses TRBV5-1 with TRBJ2-5; D gene unclear. The germline V gene encodes CDR1 SGHRS and CDR2 YFSETQ. The CDR3 extends over 14 amino acids. V was trimmed by 4 bases and J by 2 bases, leaving 12 bases between them. The CDR3: CASSPRDGQETQYF. The CDR3 DNA follows: TGCGCCAGCAGCCCTCGAGACGGACAAGAGACCCAGTACTTC.

This clonotype was seen repeatedly, ten times or more. The chain employs TRBV20-1 and TRBJ2-5, with D possibly matching TRBD2 (6 bases). The CDR3 is made up of 12 amino acids. Germline V gene sequence: CDR1 DFQATT, CDR2 SNEGSKA (reference sequence). Trimming shortened V by 3 bases and J by 3 bases, and 8 bases separated the two germline ends. CDR3 sequence reads: CSASWGEETQYF. CDR3 bases: TGCAGTGCTAGCTGGGGGGAAGAGACCCAGTACTTC.

This clonotype has a handful of counts. The chain recombines TRBV20-1 with TRBJ2-6; tentatively, D is TRBD2 (5 bases). V was cut by 6 bases and J by 4 bases, with 19 bases left in between. The V gene's germline CDR1 is DFQATT and CDR2 SNEGSKA (reference sequence). This CDR3 region has 16 residues. The CDR3 bases are TGCAGTGCCATTAATAGGCGGGCCTCCGGGGCCAACGTCCTGACTTTC. Residues: CSAINRRASGANVLTF.

The chain recombines TRBV5-1 with TRBJ1-3; TRBD1 might be the D (6 bases). Trimming pared 0 bases from V and 4 bases from J, leaving 8 bases between. Germline CDR1 reads SGHRS; CDR2 reads YFSETQ. There are 14 residues in the CDR3. This CDR3 reads CASSLGGPGNTIYF. The CDR3 nucleotides read TGCGCCAGCAGCTTGGGGGGGCCAGGAAACACCATATATTTT.

This clonotype was observed many times. The rearrangement joins TRBV20-1 to TRBJ1-1; D remains unclear. Germline assignment: CDR1 DFQATT and CDR2 SNEGSKA (reference sequence). With 2 bases removed from V and 4 bases from J, the gap between germline ends came to 8 bases. This CDR3 comprises 12 residues. The CDR3 coding sequence is TGCAGTGCTAGAAAGGGCCCCACTGAAGCTTTCTTT. Its translation: CSARKGPTEAFF.

The sample holds many counts of this clonotype. V and J are TRBV27 and TRBJ2-5, with D tentatively TRBD2 (5 bases). This CDR3 is 13 amino acids long. Trimming removed 2 bases from V and 4 bases from J, with 8 bases in between. Looked up from germline, CDR1 is MNHEY and CDR2 is SMNVEV (reference sequence). The CDR3 spells CASSLLRAETQYF. The DNA for the CDR3 is TGTGCCAGCAGTTTACTGCGGGCAGAGACCCAGTACTTC.

This sequence joins TRBV29-1 and TRBJ1-1, with D tentatively TRBD1 (5 bases). The CDR3 is 13 residues long. Between the trimmed V and J ends, which lost 8 bases and 1 base, there was a span of 14 bases. Germline V CDR1 and CDR2: SQVTM, ANQGSEA. CDR3 sequence: CSTSRDRNTEAFF. The DNA of the CDR3 is TGCAGCACAAGCCGAGACAGGAACACTGAAGCTTTCTTT.